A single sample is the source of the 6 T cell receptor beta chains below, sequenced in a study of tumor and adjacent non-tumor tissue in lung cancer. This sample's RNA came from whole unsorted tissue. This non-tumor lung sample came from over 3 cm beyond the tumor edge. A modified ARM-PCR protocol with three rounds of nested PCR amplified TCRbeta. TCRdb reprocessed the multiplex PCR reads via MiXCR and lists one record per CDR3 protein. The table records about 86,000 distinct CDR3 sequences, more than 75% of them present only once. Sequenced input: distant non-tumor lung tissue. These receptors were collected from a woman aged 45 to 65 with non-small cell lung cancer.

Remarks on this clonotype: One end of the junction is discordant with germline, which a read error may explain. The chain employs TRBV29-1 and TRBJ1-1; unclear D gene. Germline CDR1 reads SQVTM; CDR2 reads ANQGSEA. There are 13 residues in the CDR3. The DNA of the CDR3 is TGTAGCGTTGGTCCCACAGAGAACACTGGAGCTTTCTTT. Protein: CSVGPTENTGAFF.

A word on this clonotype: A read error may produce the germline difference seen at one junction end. Written as DNA, the CDR3 is TGTACCAGCAGGTTCCCCATCTTCGACAGAGCCTACGAGCAGTACTTC. Translation: CTSRFPIFDRAYEQYF. The chain uses TRBV5-5 and TRBJ2-7; tentatively, D is TRBD1 (5 bases). The CDR3 contains 16 residues. Germline V CDR1 and CDR2: SGHKS, YYEKEE (reference sequence).

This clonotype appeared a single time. CDR3 nucleotides: TGTGTCGGCAGGCCAGCCCACGGCTACGAGCAGTACTTC. It specifies CVGRPAHGYEQYF. This chain uses TRBV7-8 with TRBJ2-7, with D uncertain. Germline assignment: CDR1 SGHVS and CDR2 FQNEAQ. The CDR3 spans 13 residues.

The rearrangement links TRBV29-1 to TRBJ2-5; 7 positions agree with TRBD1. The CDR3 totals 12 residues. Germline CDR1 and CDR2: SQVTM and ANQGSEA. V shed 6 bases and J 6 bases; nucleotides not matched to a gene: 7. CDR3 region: CSVGTEAKTQYF. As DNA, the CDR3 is TGCAGCGTAGGGACAGAGGCGAAGACCCAGTACTTC.

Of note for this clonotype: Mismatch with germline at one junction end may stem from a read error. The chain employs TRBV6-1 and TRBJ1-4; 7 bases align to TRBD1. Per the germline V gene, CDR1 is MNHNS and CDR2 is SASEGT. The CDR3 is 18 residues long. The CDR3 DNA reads TGTGTCAGCAGTCAGGGGGGCTTGACGGGCACAACTAATGAAAAACTGTTTTTT. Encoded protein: CVSSQGGLTGTTNEKLFF.

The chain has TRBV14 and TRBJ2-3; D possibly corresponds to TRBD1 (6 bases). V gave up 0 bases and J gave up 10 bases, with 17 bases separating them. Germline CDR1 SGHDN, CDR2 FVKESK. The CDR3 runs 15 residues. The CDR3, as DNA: TGTGCCAGCAGCCAAGATTCAGGGGCCCCTGATCCGCAGTATTTT. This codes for CASSQDSGAPDPQYF.